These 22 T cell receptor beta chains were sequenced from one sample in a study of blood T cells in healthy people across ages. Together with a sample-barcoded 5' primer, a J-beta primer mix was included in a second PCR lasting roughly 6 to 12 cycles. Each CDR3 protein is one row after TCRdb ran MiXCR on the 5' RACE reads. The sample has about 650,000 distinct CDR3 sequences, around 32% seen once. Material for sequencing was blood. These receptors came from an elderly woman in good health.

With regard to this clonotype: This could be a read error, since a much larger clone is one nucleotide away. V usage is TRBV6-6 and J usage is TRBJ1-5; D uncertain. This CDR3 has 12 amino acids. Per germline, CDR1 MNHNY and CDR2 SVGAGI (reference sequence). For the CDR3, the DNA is TGTGCCGGCAGTTACCAGGATCAGCCCCAGCATTTT. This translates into CAGSYQDQPQHF.

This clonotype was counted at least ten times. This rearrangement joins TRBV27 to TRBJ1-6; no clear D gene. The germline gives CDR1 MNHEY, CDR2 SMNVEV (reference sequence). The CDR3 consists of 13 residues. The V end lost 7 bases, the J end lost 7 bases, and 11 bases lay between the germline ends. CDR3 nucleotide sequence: TGTGCCAGCACCCCATCACGAAATTCACCCCTCCACTTT. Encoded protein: CASTPSRNSPLHF.

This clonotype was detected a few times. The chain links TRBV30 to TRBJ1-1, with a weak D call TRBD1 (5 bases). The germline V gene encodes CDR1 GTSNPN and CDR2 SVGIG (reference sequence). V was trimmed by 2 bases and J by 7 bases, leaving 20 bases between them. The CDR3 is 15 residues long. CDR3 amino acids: CAWSPRSGLNGEAFF. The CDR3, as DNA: TGTGCCTGGAGTCCCAGGTCGGGGCTAAACGGTGAAGCTTTCTTT.

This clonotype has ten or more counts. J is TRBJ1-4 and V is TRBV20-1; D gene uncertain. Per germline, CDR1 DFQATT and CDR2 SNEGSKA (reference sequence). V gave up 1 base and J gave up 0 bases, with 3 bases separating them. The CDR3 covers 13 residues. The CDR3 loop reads CSARGATNEKLFF. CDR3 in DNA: TGCAGTGCTAGAGGAGCAACTAATGAAAAACTGTTTTTT.

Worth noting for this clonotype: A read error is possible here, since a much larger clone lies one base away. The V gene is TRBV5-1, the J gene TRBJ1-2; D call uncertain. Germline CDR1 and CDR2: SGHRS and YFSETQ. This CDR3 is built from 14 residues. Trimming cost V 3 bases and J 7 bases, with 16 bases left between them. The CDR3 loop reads CASSWELGLGGYTF. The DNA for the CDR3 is TGCGCCAGCAGCTGGGAATTGGGTCTCGGTGGCTACACCTTC.

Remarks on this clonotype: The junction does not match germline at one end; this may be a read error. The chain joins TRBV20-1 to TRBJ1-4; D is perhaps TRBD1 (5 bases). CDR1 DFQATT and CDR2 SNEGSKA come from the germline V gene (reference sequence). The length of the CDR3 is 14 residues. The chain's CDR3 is CSASDGGFNEKRFF. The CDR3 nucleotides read TGCAGTGCTAGTGATGGGGGATTTAATGAAAAACGGTTTTTT.

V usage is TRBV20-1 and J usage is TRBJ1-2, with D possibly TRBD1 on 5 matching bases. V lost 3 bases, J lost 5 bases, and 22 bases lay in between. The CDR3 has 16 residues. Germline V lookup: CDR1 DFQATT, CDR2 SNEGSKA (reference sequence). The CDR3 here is CSARGQGGPRGYGYTF. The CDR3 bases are TGCAGTGCTAGGGGCCAGGGCGGGCCCCGGGGATATGGCTACACCTTC.

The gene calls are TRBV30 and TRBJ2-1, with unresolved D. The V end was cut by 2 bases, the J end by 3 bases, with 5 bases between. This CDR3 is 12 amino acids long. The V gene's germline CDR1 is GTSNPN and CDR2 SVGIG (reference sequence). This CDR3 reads CAWSSLYNEQFF. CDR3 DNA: TGTGCCTGGAGTTCCCTCTACAATGAGCAGTTCTTC.

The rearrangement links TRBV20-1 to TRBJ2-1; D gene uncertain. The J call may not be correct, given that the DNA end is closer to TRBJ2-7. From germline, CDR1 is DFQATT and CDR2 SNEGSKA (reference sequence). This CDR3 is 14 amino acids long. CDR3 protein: CSAPSASSYNEQYF. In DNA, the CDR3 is TGCAGTGCTCCCAGCGCCAGCTCCTACAATGAGCAGTACTTC.

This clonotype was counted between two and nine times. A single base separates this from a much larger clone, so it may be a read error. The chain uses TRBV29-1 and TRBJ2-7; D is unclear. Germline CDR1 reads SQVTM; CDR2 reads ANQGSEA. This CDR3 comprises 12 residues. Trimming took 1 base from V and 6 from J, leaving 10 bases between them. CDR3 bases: TGCAGCGTTGAAGGAGCCGAGGCCGAGCAGTACTTC. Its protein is CSVEGAEAEQYF.

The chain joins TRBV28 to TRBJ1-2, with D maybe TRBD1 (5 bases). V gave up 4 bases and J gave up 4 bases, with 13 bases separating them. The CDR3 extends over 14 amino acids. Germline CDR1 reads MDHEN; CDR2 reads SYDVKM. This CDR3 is CASSCGRGPYGYTF. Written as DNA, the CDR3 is TGTGCCAGCAGTTGTGGGAGGGGCCCCTATGGCTACACCTTC.

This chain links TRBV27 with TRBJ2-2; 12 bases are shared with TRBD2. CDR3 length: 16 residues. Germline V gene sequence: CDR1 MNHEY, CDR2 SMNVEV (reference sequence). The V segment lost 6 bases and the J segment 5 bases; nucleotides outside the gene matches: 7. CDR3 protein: CASRKGLAGETGELFF. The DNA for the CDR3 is TGTGCCAGCAGGAAGGGACTAGCGGGCGAGACCGGGGAGCTGTTTTTT.

DNA of the CDR3: TGCAGCGTTTACGACGGGGGCGGAGAGACCCAGTACTTC. It codes for CSVYDGGGETQYF. This chain uses TRBV29-1 with TRBJ2-5; perhaps D is TRBD1 or TRBD2 (6 bases each). CDR3 length: 13 amino acids. The V gene lost 5 bases and the J gene lost 4 bases, with 14 bases spanning the gap. Per the germline V gene, CDR1 is SQVTM and CDR2 is ANQGSEA.

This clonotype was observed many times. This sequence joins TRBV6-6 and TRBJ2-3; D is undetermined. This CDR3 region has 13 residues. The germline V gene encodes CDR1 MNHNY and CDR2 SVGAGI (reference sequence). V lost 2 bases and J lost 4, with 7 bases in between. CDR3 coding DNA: TGTGCCAGCAGTTACGGTGCTCCAGATACGCAGTATTTT. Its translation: CASSYGAPDTQYF.

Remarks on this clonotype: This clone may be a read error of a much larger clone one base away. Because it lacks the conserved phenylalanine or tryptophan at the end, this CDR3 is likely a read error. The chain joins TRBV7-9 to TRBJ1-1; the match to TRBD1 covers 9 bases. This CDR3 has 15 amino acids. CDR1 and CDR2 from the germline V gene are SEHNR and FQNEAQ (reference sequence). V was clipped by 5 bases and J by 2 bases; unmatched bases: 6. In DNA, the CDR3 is TGTGCCAGCAGCCGGGGGACAGGGATAAACACTGAAGCTTTCTTG. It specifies CASSRGTGINTEAFL.

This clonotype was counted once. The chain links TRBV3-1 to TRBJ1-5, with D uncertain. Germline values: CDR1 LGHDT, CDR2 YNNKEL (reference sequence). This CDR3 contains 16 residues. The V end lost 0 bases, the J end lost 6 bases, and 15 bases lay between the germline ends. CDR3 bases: TGTGCCAGCAGCCAAGAGGGATGGAGGTTGCGTCAGCCCCAGCATTTT. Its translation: CASSQEGWRLRQPQHF.

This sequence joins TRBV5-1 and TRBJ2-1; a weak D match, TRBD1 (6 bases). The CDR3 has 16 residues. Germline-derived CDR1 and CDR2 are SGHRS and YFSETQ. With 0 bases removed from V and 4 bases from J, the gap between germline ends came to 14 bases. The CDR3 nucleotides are TGCGCCAGCAGCTTGGATCCGACAGGACCGTACAATGAGCAGTTCTTC. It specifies CASSLDPTGPYNEQFF. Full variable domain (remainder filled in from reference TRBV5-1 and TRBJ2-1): KAGVTQTPRYLIKTRGQQVTLSCSPISGHRSVSWYQQTPGQGLQFLFEYFSETQRNKGNFPGRFSGRQFSNSRSEMNVSTLELGDSALYLCASSLDPTGPYNEQFFGPGTRLTVL.

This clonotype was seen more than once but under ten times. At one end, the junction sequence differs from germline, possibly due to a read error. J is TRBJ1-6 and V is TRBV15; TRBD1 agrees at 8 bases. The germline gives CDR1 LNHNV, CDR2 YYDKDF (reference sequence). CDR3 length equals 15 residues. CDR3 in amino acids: CATSRTGERVSPPHF. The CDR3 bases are TGTGCCACCAGCAGGACAGGGGAGAGGGTTTCACCCCCCCACTTT.

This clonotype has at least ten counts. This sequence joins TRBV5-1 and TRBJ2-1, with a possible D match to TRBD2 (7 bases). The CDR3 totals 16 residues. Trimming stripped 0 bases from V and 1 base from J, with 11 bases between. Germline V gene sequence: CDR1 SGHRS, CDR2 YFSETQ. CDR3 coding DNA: TGCGCCAGCAGCTTGGTCGGGGGGACATCCTACAATGAGCAGTTCTTC. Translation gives CASSLVGGTSYNEQFF.

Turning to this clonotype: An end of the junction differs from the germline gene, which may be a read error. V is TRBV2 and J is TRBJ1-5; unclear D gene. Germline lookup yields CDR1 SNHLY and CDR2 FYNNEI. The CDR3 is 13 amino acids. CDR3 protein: CAGSVISNQPQHF. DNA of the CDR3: TGTGCCGGCAGTGTAATCAGCAATCAGCCCCAGCATTTT.

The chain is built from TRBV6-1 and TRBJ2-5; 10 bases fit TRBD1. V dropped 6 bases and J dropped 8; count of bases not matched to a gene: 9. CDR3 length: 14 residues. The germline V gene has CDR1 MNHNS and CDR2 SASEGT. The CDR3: CASSGTGALDTQYF. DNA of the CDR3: TGTGCCAGCAGCGGGACAGGGGCGCTGGATACCCAGTACTTC.

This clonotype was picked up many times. Here the CDR3 DNA reads TGTGCCATCAGTGAGTCGCGTGTGGGTCATAGCAATCAGCCCCAGCATTTT. Translating it yields CAISESRVGHSNQPQHF. The chain carries TRBV10-3 and TRBJ1-5, with D hard to call. V lost 0 bases and J 0 bases, leaving 12 bases between the germline ends. The CDR3 spans 17 residues. Germline V gene data show CDR1 as ENHRY and CDR2 as SYGVKD.